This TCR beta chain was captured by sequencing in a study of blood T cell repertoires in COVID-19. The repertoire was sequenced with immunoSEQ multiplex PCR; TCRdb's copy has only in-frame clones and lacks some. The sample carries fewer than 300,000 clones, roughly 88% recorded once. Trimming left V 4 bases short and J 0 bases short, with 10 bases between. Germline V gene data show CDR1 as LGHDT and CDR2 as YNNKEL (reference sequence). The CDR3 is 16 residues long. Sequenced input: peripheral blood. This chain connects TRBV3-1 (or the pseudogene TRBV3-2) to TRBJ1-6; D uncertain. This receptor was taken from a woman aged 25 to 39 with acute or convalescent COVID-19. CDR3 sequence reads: CASSRFLSSYNSPLHF. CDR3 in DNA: TGTGCCAGCAGCCGATTCCTTAGCTCCTATAATTCACCCCTCCACTTT.